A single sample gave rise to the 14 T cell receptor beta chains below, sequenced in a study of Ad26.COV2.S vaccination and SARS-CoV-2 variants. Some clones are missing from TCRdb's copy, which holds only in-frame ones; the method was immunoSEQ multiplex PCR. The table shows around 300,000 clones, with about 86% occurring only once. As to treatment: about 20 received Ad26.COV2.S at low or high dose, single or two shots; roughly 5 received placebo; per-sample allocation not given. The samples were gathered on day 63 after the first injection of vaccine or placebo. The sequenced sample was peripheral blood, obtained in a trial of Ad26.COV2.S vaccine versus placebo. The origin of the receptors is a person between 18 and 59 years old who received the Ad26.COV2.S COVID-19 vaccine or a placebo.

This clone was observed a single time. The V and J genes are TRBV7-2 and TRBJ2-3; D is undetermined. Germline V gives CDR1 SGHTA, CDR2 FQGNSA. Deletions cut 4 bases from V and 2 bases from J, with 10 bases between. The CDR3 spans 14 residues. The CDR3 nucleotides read TGTGCCAGCAGCTCCCCAGCAGCCACAGATACGCAGTATTTT. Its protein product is CASSSPAATDTQYF.

The CDR3 is CASSSGLTLTEAFF. For the CDR3, the DNA is TGTGCCAGCAGCTCCGGACTTACCTTGACTGAAGCTTTCTTT. This chain uses TRBV5-8 with TRBJ1-1, with unresolved D. The germline gives CDR1 SGHTS, CDR2 YDEGEE. Trimming pared 3 bases from V and 5 bases from J, leaving 14 bases between. CDR3 length: 14 residues.

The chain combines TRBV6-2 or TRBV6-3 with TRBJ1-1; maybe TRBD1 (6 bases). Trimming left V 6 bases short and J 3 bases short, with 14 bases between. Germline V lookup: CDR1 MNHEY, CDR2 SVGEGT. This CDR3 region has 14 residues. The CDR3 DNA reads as TGTGCCAGCAGGCCTGGGGGCGGCTACACTGAAGCTTTCTTT. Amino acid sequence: CASRPGGGYTEAFF.

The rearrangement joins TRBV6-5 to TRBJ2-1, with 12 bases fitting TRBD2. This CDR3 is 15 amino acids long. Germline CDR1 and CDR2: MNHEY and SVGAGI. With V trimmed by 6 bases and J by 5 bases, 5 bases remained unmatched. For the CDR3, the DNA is TGTGCCAGCAGACCCTGGACTAGCGGGAACAATGAGCAGTTCTTC. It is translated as CASRPWTSGNNEQFF.

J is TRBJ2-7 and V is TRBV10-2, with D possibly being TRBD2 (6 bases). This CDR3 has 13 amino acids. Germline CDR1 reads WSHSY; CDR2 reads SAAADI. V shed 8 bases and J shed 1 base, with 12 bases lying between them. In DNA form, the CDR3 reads TGCGCCAGCGGGTTTAGCGGATCCTACGAGCAGTACTTC. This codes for CASGFSGSYEQYF.

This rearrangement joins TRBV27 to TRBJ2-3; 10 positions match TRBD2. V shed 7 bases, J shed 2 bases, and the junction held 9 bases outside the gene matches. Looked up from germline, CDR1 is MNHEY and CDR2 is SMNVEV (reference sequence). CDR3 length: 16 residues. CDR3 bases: TGTGCCAGCACCGACCGGACTAGCGGTATCACAGATACGCAGTATTTT. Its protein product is CASTDRTSGITDTQYF.

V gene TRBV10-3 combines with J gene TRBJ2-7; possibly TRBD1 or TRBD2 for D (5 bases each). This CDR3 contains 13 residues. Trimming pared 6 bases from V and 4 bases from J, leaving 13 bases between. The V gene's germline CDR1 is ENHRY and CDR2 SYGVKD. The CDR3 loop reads CAISLGDQYEQYF. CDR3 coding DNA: TGTGCCATCAGCCTGGGGGACCAATACGAGCAGTACTTC.

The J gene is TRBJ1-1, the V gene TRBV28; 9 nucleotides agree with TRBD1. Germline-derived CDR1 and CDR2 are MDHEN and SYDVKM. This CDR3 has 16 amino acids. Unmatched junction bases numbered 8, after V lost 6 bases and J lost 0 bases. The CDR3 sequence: CASRPDRGTLNTEAFF. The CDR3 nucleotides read TGTGCCAGCAGGCCTGACAGGGGGACATTGAACACTGAAGCTTTCTTT.

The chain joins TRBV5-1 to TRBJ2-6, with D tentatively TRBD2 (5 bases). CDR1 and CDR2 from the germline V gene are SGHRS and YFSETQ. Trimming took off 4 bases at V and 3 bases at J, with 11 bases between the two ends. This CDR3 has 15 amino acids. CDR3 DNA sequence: TGCGCCAGCAGCCCCGCTAGCTTTGGGGCCAACGTCCTGACTTTC. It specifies CASSPASFGANVLTF.

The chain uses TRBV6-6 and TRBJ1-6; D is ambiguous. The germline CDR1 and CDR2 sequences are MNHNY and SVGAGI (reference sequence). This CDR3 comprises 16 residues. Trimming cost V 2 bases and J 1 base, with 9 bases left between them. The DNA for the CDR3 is TGTGCCAGCAGTTACGGCGGTGTATCCTATAATTCACCCCTCCACTTT. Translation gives CASSYGGVSYNSPLHF.

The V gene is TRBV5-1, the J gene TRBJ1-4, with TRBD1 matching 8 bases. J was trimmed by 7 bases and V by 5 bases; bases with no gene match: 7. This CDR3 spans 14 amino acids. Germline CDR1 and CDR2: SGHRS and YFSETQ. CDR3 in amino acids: CASRTGTGGEKLFF. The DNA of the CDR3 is TGCGCCAGCAGAACCGGGACAGGAGGTGAAAAACTGTTTTTT.

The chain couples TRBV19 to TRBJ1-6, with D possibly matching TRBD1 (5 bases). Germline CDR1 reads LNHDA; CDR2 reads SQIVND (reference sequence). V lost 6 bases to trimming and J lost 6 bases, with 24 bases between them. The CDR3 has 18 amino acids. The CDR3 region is CASSINSILGRTNSPLHF. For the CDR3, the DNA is TGTGCCAGTAGCATCAATAGTATATTGGGACGGACTAATTCACCCCTCCACTTT.

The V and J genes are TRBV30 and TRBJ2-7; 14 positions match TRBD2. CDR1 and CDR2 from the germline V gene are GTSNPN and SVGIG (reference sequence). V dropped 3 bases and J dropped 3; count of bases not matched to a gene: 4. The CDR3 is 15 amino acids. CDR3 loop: CAWRGTSGSFYEQYF. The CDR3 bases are TGTGCCTGGAGGGGGACTAGCGGGAGTTTCTACGAGCAGTACTTC.

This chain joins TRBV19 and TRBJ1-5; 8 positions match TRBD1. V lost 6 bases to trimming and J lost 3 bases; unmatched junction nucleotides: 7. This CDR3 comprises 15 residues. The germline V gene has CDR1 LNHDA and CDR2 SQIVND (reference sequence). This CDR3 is CASSLDRALNQPQHF. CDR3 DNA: TGTGCCAGTAGCCTGGACAGGGCACTCAATCAGCCCCAGCATTTT.